The source of this T cell receptor (beta chain) is a study of CD8+ T cells in alopecia areata. Across the whole study: Those receiving the skin were roughly 7-11-week-old female C3H/HeJ mice, whose grafts came from approximately 6-13-month-old C3H/HeJ donors with spontaneous alopecia. Study-wide points: Normal skin's resident alphabeta T cells are also sequenced in scalp samples. Patients showed less clear TCR sequence sharing than mice, possibly partly because of HLA diversity.

Isolated RNA was reverse transcribed into cDNA used as the sequencing template. Generated by immunoSEQ multiplex PCR, the TCRdb table keeps only in-frame clones and is missing some. This repertoire holds around 110,000 clones, and none appear only once. This clone was picked up a small number of times. Its target is unknown. All gene names here are mouse names. The CDR3 end is not reached by the read, which stops 4 residues before it; the germline J gene fills it in. The CDR3 extends over 16 amino acids. With 2 bases clipped from V and 3 bases from J, the junction kept 5 bases outside the gene matches. Germline CDR1 and CDR2: MNHDT and YYDKIL.

The sequencing sample was made of lesional skin. This receptor was taken from a C3H/HeJ mouse with alopecia areata. The MHC haplotype of this mouse line is H2-k. The chain is built from TRBV17 and TRBJ2-7; 12 bases map to TRBD2. CDR3 loop: CASSRKGLGGLYEQYF. The CDR3 DNA, read in part, is TGTGCTAGCAGTAGAAAGGGACTGGGGGGCCTCTAT.